This TCR beta chain was sequenced in a study of blood T cells in healthy people across ages. This CDR3 is built from 14 residues. V gave up 0 bases and J gave up 2 bases, with 8 bases separating them. The V gene's germline CDR1 is LNHNV and CDR2 YYDKDF (reference sequence). Primers used in a second PCR of roughly 6 to 11 cycles were a sample-barcoded 5' primer and a J-beta primer mix. TCRdb itself ran the 5' RACE reads through MiXCR, one entry per CDR3 protein. The sample yields 450,000 to 700,000 distinct CDR3 sequences, approximately 25% seen once. This clonotype was seen a few times. This TCR was sampled from a woman in her 70s in good health. The chain carries TRBV15 and TRBJ2-7; no clear D gene. Sequenced sample: blood. The CDR3 loop reads CATSREVRAYEQYF. CDR3 in DNA: TGTGCCACCAGCAGAGAAGTACGAGCCTACGAGCAGTACTTC.